This TCR beta chain was identified in a study of blood T cell repertoires in COVID-19. Study information: Samples representing acute and convalescent COVID-19 were sourced from the United States, Italy and Spain. T cells, B-cell-depleted T cells, or PBMCs provided the cDNA or gDNA that served as material.

Original methodology: Cell counts per sample came from amplifying reference gene primers. This table comes from immunoSEQ multiplex PCR, and its TCRdb copy is limited to in-frame clones, with some not included. That table is the source of V, J and clone size, and D and trimming were worked out from the DNA. The sample gives almost 25,000 clones, 70% to 90% of which show up once; 2.5% is in the top ten. Seattle patient enrollment occurred during active infection, with longitudinal follow-up thereafter. Trimming stripped 6 bases from V and 3 bases from J, with 15 bases between. Germline values: CDR1 MDHEN, CDR2 SYDVKM. This CDR3 comprises 15 residues.

The V gene is TRBV28, the J gene TRBJ1-5; D possibly corresponds to TRBD1 (5 bases). The source of this sequence is an older woman with COVID-19, enrolled during active disease. The specimen was peripheral blood. CDR3 sequence reads: CASSITGNSNQPQHF. Written as DNA, the CDR3 is TGTGCCAGCAGCATCACAGGTAACTCCAATCAGCCCCAGCATTTT.